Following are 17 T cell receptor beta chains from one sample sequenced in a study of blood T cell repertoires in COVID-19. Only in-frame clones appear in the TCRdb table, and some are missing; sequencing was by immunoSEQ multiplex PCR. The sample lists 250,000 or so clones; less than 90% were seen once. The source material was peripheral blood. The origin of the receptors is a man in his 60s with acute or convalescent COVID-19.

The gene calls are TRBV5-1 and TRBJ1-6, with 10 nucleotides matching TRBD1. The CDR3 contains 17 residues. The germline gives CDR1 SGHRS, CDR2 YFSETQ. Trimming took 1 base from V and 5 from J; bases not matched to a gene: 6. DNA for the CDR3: TGCGCCAGCAGCTTGCTGGGACAGGGGTCTAATAATTCACCCCTCCACTTT. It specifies CASSLLGQGSNNSPLHF.

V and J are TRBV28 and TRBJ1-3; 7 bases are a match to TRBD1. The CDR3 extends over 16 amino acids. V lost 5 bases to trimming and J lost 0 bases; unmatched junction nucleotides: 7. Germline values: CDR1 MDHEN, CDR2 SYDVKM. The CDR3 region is CASSDPGQTSGNTIYF. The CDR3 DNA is TGTGCCAGCAGTGATCCGGGACAGACCTCTGGAAACACCATATATTTT. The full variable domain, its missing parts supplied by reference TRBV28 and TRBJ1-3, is DVKVTQSSRYLVKRTGEKVFLECVQDMDHENMFWYRQDPGLGLRLIYFSYDVKMKEKGDIPEGYSVSREKKERFSLILESASTNQTSMYLCASSDPGQTSGNTIYFGEGSWLTVV.

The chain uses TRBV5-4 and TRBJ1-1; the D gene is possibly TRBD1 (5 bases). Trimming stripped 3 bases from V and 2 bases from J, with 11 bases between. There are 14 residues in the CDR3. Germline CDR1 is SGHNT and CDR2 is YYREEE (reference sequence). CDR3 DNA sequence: TGTGCCAGCAGCTCGACACGGACAAACACTGAAGCTTTCTTT. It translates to CASSSTRTNTEAFF.

CDR3 protein: CATSDHRGNEEKLFF. For the CDR3, the DNA is TGTGCCACCAGTGACCACAGGGGGAACGAGGAAAAACTGTTTTTT. The J gene is TRBJ1-4, the V gene TRBV24-1, with 8 bases identical to TRBD1. After removal of 4 bases from V and 8 bases from J, the junction contained 8 bases not matched to a gene. Germline V gene sequence: CDR1 KGHDR, CDR2 SFDVKD. The CDR3 covers 15 residues.

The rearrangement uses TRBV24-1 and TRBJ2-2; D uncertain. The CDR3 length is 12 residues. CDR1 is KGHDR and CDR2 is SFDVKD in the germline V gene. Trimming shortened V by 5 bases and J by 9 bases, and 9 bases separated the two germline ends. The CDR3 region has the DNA TGTGCCACCAGTGTTGGAGCCCGGGAGCTGTTTTTT. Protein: CATSVGARELFF.

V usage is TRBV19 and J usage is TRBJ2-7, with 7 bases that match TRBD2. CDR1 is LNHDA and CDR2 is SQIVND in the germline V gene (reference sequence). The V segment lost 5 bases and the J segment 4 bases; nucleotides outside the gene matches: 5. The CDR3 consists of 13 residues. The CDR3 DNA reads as TGTGCCAGTAGTCCTTGGGGAGGGTACGAGCAGTACTTC. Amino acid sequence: CASSPWGGYEQYF.

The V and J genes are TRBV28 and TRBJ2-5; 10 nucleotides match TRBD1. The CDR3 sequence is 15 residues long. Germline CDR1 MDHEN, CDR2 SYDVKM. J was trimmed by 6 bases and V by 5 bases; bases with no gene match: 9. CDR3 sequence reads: CASSISTGGAQTQYF. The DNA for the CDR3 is TGTGCCAGCAGTATATCGACAGGGGGCGCACAGACCCAGTACTTC.

CDR3 region: CASSWTGGTDTQYF. CDR3 DNA sequence: TGCGCCAGCTCCTGGACAGGGGGCACAGATACGCAGTATTTT. The rearrangement joins TRBV5-1 to TRBJ2-3; 9 bases are shared with TRBD1. The CDR3 has 14 amino acids. J was trimmed by 1 base and V by 7 bases; bases with no gene match: 4. Per the germline V gene, CDR1 is SGHRS and CDR2 is YFSETQ.

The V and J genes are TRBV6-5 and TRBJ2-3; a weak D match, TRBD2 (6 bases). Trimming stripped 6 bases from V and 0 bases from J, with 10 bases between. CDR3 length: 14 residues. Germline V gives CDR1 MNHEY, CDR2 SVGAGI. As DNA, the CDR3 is TGTGCCAGCAGCACCGGGACTAGCACAGATACGCAGTATTTT. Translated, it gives CASSTGTSTDTQYF.

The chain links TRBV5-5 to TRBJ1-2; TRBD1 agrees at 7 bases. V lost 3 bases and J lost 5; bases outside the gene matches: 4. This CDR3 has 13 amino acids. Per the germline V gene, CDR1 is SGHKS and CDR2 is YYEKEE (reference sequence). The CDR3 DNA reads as TGTGCCAGCAGCTCCGGGACAGATTATGGCTACACCTTC. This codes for CASSSGTDYGYTF.

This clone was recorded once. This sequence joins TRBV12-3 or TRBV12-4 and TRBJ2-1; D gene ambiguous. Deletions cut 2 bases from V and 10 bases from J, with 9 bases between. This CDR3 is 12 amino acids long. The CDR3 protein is CASSLTLEEQFF. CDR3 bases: TGTGCCAGCAGTTTAACCCTAGAGGAGCAGTTCTTC.

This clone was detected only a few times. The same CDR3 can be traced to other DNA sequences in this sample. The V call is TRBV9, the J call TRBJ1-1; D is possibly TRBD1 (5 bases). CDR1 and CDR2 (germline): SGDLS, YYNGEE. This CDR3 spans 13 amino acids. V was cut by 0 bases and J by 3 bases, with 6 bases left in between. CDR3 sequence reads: CASSVATDTEAFF. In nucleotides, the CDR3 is TGTGCCAGCAGCGTAGCGACAGACACTGAAGCTTTCTTT.

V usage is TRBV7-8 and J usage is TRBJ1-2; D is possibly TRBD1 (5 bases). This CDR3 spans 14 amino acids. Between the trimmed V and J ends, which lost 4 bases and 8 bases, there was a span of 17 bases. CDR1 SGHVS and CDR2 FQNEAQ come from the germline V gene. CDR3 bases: TGTGCCAGCAGCTACGGGACCTCGGGAGTCGGCTACACCTTC. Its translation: CASSYGTSGVGYTF.

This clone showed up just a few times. The CDR3 nucleotides read TGTGCCAGCAGCTTAGGTCCTGCAGGGCCTAACTCTGGAAACACCATATATTTT. This gives the protein CASSLGPAGPNSGNTIYF. The chain recombines TRBV7-8 with TRBJ1-3; possible D gene TRBD1, 5 bases. Trimming cost V 1 base and J 0 bases, with 16 bases left between them. The CDR3 covers 18 residues. The germline CDR1 and CDR2 sequences are SGHVS and FQNEAQ.

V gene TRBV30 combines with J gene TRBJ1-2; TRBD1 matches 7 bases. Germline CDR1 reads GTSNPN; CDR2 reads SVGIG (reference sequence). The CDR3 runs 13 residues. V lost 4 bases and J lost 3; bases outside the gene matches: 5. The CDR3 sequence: CAWNKGGDYGYTF. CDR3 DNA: TGTGCCTGGAACAAAGGGGGCGACTATGGCTACACCTTC.

This CDR3 is CASSLGISGVSTDTQYF. In DNA form, the CDR3 reads TGTGCCAGCAGCTTAGGGATAAGCGGAGTCTCCACAGATACGCAGTATTTT. The chain carries TRBV11-3 and TRBJ2-3; D may be TRBD2 (5 bases). The V end was cut by 1 base, the J end by 2 bases, with 16 bases between. The CDR3 is 17 amino acids. Germline V gene data show CDR1 as SGHNT and CDR2 as YENEEA.

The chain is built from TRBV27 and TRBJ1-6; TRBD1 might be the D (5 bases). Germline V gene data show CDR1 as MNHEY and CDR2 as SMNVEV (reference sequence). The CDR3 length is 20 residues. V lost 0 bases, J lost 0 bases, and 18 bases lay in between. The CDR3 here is CASSLSTLGRGSSYNSPLHF. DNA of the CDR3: TGTGCCAGCAGTTTATCGACCCTGGGACGCGGGAGCTCCTATAATTCACCCCTCCACTTT.